Ten or more counts support the clone carrying this T cell receptor (beta chain). What it binds is not known. The source of the sample is a study of T cells in Graves' hyperthyroidism and ophthalmopathy. Study-wide background: Blood was drawn when the patient was first diagnosed and still untreated.

Amplification yielded TCR beta CDR3 regions, with RNA transcripts as the source. A set of HTBI primers served as the primers for a first-round RT-PCR of the TCR CDR3. Each CDR3 protein is one row after TCRdb ran MiXCR on the multiplex PCR reads. The data hold about half a million distinct CDR3 sequences, with approximately 25% observed a single time. The germline V gene has CDR1 SGHRS and CDR2 YFSETQ. V was trimmed by 4 bases and J by 3 bases, leaving 13 bases between them. This CDR3 region has 14 residues. Study results and caveats: Classification by a 13 V-J model distinguished ophthalmopathy from stable hyperthyroidism. Among clonotypes expanded in thyroid above 0.001, most were also found in blood.

From more than 9.5 ml of fresh peripheral blood, PBMCs were isolated. Sequences were obtained from blood. The chain carries TRBV5-1 and TRBJ1-1, with D maybe TRBD1 (6 bases). The source of this sequence is a woman aged 25 to 39 with Graves' ophthalmopathy. This CDR3 is CASSRAAGDTEAFF. The CDR3 coding sequence is TGCGCCAGCAGCCGGGCGGCAGGGGACACTGAAGCTTTCTTT.